These 21 T cell receptor beta chains share one sample of origin, sequenced in a study of blood T cell repertoires in COVID-19. Using immunoSEQ multiplex PCR, the repertoire was profiled, and TCRdb retains in-frame clones only, with some absent. This sample has about 27,000 clones, with over 75% found just once. Input material: peripheral blood. These receptors came from a human donor with active COVID-19. The donor label of this sample is uncertain.

A single count supports this clone. V and J are TRBV30 and TRBJ2-2; 9 nucleotides agree with TRBD1. Germline V gene lookup returns CDR1 GTSNPN and CDR2 SVGIG (reference sequence). Germline trimming cut 3 bases from V and 7 bases from J; bases unmatched to any gene: 6. The CDR3 is 14 amino acids. The CDR3 region is CAWRGQGMGGELFF. In DNA form, the CDR3 reads TGTGCCTGGAGGGGACAGGGTATGGGCGGGGAGCTGTTTTTT.

This sequence joins TRBV11-2 and TRBJ1-2; D call uncertain. The V gene lost 1 base and the J gene lost 5 bases, with 8 bases spanning the gap. From germline, CDR1 is SGHAT and CDR2 FQNNGV. The CDR3 totals 13 residues. CDR3 in amino acids: CASSLGEGYGYTF. DNA for the CDR3: TGTGCCAGCAGCTTAGGAGAGGGTTATGGCTACACCTTC.

This chain joins TRBV23-1 and TRBJ1-1, with D perhaps matching TRBD1 (6 bases). TRBV23-1 is an ORF, with its function uncertain. CDR3 length equals 14 residues. The V gene lost 3 bases and the J gene lost 1 base, with 9 bases spanning the gap. CDR3 DNA: TGCGCCAGCAGTCATCTACAGGGGAACACTGAAGCTTTCTTT. Its translation is CASSHLQGNTEAFF.

This chain joins TRBV4-1 and TRBJ2-3; 15 nucleotides agree with TRBD2. The J segment lost 3 bases and the V segment lost 3 bases, leaving 13 bases of the junction unmatched. Germline assignment: CDR1 MGHRA and CDR2 YSYEKL. The CDR3 length is 20 residues. The CDR3 nucleotides are TGCGCCAGCAGCCATGCTAGACTCCGGACTAGCGGGAGGGGAACAGATACGCAGTATTTT. Its protein is CASSHARLRTSGRGTDTQYF.

This clone occurred a few times. CDR3 sequence (DNA): TGTGCCAGCAGTCCTTGGGACAGACGGAACACTGAAGCTTTCTTT. It codes for CASSPWDRRNTEAFF. J is TRBJ1-1 and V is TRBV6-6; 7 bases agree with TRBD1. Trimming removed 5 bases from V and 1 base from J; junction bases left unmatched: 7. The germline V gene encodes CDR1 MNHNY and CDR2 SVGAGI (reference sequence). The CDR3 is made up of 15 amino acids.

CDR3 region: CASSFSGRAEAFF. CDR3 nucleotide sequence: TGTGCCAGCAGCTTTTCCGGGAGGGCTGAAGCTTTCTTT. The gene calls are TRBV5-6 and TRBJ1-1; no clear D gene. Germline V gene lookup returns CDR1 SGHDT and CDR2 YYEEEE. V lost 2 bases and J 6 bases, leaving 11 bases between the germline ends. CDR3 length: 13 residues.

The chain has TRBV5-4 and TRBJ1-1, with D unclear. The CDR3 extends over 13 amino acids. Trimming stripped 4 bases from V and 0 bases from J, with 7 bases between. Per germline, CDR1 SGHNT and CDR2 YYREEE (reference sequence). The CDR3 loop reads CASSRDMNTEAFF. CDR3 coding DNA: TGTGCCAGCAGCCGCGATATGAACACTGAAGCTTTCTTT.

This chain connects TRBV19 to TRBJ1-3; D is undetermined. Germline lookup yields CDR1 LNHDA and CDR2 SQIVND (reference sequence). CDR3 size: 16 residues. Between the trimmed V and J ends, which lost 2 bases and 0 bases, there was a span of 11 bases. CDR3 sequence: CASSIRVPLSGNTIYF. CDR3 nucleotide sequence: TGTGCCAGTAGTATACGGGTCCCTCTCTCTGGAAACACCATATATTTT.

This chain uses TRBV19 with TRBJ1-2; TRBD1 matches at 7 bases. This CDR3 contains 13 residues. Germline CDR1 reads LNHDA; CDR2 reads SQIVND (reference sequence). The V segment lost 6 bases and the J segment 7 bases; nucleotides outside the gene matches: 8. CDR3 residues: CASSSDRDSGYTF. The DNA for the CDR3 is TGTGCCAGTAGCTCCGACAGGGACTCTGGCTACACCTTC.

The chain recombines TRBV4-2 with TRBJ1-2; 8 nucleotides line up with TRBD1. CDR1 and CDR2 from the germline V gene are LGHNA and YNFKEQ. This CDR3 has 15 residues. The V gene end was trimmed by 2 bases and the J gene end by 8 bases; junction bases not matched to a gene: 10. The CDR3 nucleotides read TGTGCCAGCAGCCAACCCGGGACAGGTACGGGGGGCTACACCTTC. Amino acid sequence: CASSQPGTGTGGYTF.

This rearrangement joins TRBV6-5 to TRBJ2-2, with D possibly TRBD2 on 5 matching bases. This CDR3 has 16 amino acids. Germline V gene data show CDR1 as MNHEY and CDR2 as SVGAGI. V was pared by 0 bases and J by 3 bases, with 11 bases between. This CDR3 is CASSYSEGAYTGELFF. CDR3 DNA sequence: TGTGCCAGCAGTTACTCAGAGGGAGCGTACACCGGGGAGCTGTTTTTT.

The chain couples TRBV7-6 to TRBJ1-4; weak D call: TRBD1 (6 bases). V lost 5 bases to trimming and J lost 8 bases, with 15 bases between them. Germline lookup yields CDR1 SGHVS and CDR2 FNYEAQ. This CDR3 is 14 amino acids long. The CDR3 reads CASSNTGIQEKLFF. Here the CDR3 DNA reads TGTGCCAGCAGCAACACAGGGATTCAGGAAAAACTGTTTTTT.

The V gene is TRBV4-1, the J gene TRBJ2-7; 12 bases match TRBD2. The J segment lost 4 bases and the V segment lost 3 bases, leaving 7 bases of the junction unmatched. Germline values: CDR1 MGHRA, CDR2 YSYEKL. This CDR3 comprises 16 residues. The DNA for the CDR3 is TGCGCCAGCAGCCAGGTACTAGCGGGGGGAAATTACGAGCAGTACTTC. Translating gives CASSQVLAGGNYEQYF.

The chain is built from TRBV5-6 and TRBJ2-1; no firm D call. V was clipped by 4 bases and J by 8 bases, with 19 bases between them. Germline values: CDR1 SGHDT, CDR2 YYEEEE. This CDR3 has 15 residues. CDR3 amino acids: CASSPPGYAVDEQFF. As DNA, the CDR3 is TGTGCCAGCAGCCCCCCGGGTTATGCGGTAGATGAGCAGTTCTTC.

V is TRBV6-6 and J is TRBJ1-1; D is perhaps TRBD1 (6 bases). From germline, CDR1 is MNHNY and CDR2 SVGAGI (reference sequence). Trimming stripped 2 bases from V and 5 bases from J, with 12 bases between. The CDR3 sequence is 14 residues long. CDR3 DNA sequence: TGTGCCAGCAGTTACCCGGGGGGCGGGACTGAAGCTTTCTTT. It codes for CASSYPGGGTEAFF.

V gene TRBV28 combines with J gene TRBJ1-1; 7 nucleotides line up with TRBD1. The CDR3 is 13 amino acids. V shed 4 bases and J 6 bases; nucleotides not matched to a gene: 5. CDR1 is MDHEN and CDR2 is SYDVKM in the germline V gene. CDR3 amino acids: CASSSGQAAEAFF. CDR3 nucleotide sequence: TGTGCCAGCAGTTCCGGACAGGCCGCTGAAGCTTTCTTT. The variable domain in full, with the rest retrieved from reference TRBV28 and TRBJ1-1, is DVKVTQSSRYLVKRTGEKVFLECVQDMDHENMFWYRQDPGLGLRLIYFSYDVKMKEKGDIPEGYSVSREKKERFSLILESASTNQTSMYLCASSSGQAAEAFFGQGTRLTVV.

The gene calls are TRBV30 and TRBJ1-6; 9 bases are a match to TRBD1. CDR3 size: 14 residues. Germline CDR1 reads GTSNPN; CDR2 reads SVGIG (reference sequence). V was clipped by 5 bases and J by 9 bases; unmatched bases: 8. CDR3 region: CAWGGQGFGSPLHF. The CDR3 DNA follows: TGTGCCTGGGGGGGACAGGGATTTGGTTCACCCCTCCACTTT.

This chain joins TRBV5-1 and TRBJ2-7; weak D call: TRBD1 (6 bases). There are 15 residues in the CDR3. Per germline, CDR1 SGHRS and CDR2 YFSETQ. V dropped 0 bases and J dropped 3 bases, with 13 bases sitting between them. The CDR3 region has the DNA TGCGCCAGCAGCTTGGCCAGGGGACAATTCTACGAGCAGTACTTC. Translation: CASSLARGQFYEQYF.

The genes are TRBV10-3 and TRBJ2-1; tentative D call: TRBD1 (6 bases). The CDR3 totals 12 residues. V lost 2 bases and J lost 7, with 6 bases in between. The germline V gene encodes CDR1 ENHRY and CDR2 SYGVKD. This chain's CDR3 is CAISEQGNEQFF. CDR3 nucleotides: TGTGCCATCAGTGAGCAGGGGAATGAGCAGTTCTTC.

The rearrangement uses TRBV29-1 and TRBJ2-7; 9 bases line up with TRBD1. Germline loops: CDR1 SQVTM, CDR2 ANQGSEA. This CDR3 has 14 residues. J was trimmed by 2 bases and V by 5 bases; bases with no gene match: 7. CDR3 DNA: TGCAGCGTTCGGCCGGGGACAGGGACCTACGAGCAGTACTTC. Its protein product is CSVRPGTGTYEQYF.

This rearrangement joins TRBV6-4 to TRBJ2-1; 10 nucleotides line up with TRBD2. The CDR3 totals 15 residues. Germline V CDR1 and CDR2: MRHNA, SNTAGT. The ends lost 0 bases at V and 8 bases at J; junction bases unmatched: 4. The CDR3 coding sequence is TGTGCCAGCAGTGACTCAGCGGGGGGGCAGGATGAGCAGTTCTTC. Encoded protein: CASSDSAGGQDEQFF.